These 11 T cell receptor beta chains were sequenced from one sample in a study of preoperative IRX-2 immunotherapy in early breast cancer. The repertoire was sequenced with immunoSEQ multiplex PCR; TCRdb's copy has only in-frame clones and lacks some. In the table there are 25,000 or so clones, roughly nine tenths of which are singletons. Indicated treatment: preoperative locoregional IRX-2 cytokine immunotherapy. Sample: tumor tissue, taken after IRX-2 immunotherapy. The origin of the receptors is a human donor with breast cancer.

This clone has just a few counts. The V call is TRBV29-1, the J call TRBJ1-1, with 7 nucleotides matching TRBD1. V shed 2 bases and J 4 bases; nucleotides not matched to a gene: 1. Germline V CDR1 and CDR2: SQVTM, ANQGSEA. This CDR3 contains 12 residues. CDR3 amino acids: CSVERQGTEAFF. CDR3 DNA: TGCAGCGTTGAAAGACAGGGCACTGAAGCTTTCTTT.

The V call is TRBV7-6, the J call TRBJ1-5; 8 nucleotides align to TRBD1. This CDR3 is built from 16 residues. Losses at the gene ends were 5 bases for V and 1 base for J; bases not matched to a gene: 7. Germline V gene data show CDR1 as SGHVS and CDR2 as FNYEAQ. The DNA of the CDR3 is TGTGCCAGCAGCCCAGGGACAGGCGGAAGCAATCAGCCCCAGCATTTT. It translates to CASSPGTGGSNQPQHF.

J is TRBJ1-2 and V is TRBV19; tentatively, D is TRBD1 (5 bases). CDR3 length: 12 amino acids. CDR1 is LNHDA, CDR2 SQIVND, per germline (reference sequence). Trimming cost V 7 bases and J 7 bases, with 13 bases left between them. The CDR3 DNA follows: TGTGCCAGTATCGGGGACTACTCTGGCTACACCTTC. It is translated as CASIGDYSGYTF.

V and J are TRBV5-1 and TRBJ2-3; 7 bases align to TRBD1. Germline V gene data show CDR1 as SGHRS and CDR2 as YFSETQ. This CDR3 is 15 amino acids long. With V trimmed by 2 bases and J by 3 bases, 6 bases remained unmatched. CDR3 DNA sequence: TGCGCCAGCAGCTTTTCGGGACAGTGGACAGATACGCAGTATTTT. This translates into CASSFSGQWTDTQYF.

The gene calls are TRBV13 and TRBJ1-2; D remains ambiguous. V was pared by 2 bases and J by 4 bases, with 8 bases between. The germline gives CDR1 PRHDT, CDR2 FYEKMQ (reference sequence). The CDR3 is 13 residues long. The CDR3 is CASSLLDGYGYTF. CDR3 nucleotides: TGTGCCAGCAGCTTACTGGACGGCTATGGCTACACCTTC. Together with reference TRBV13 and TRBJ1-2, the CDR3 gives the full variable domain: AAGVIQSPRHLIKEKRETATLKCYPIPRHDTVYWYQQGPGQDPQFLISFYEKMQSDKGSIPDRFSAQQFSDYHSELNMSSLELGDSALYFCASSLLDGYGYTFGSGTRLTVV.

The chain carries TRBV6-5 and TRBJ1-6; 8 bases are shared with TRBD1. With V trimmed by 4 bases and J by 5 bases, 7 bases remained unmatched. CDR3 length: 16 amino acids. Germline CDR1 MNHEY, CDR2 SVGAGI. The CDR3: CASSLKGTGDNSPLHF. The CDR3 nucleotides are TGTGCCAGCAGTTTAAAAGGGACAGGTGATAATTCACCCCTCCACTTT.

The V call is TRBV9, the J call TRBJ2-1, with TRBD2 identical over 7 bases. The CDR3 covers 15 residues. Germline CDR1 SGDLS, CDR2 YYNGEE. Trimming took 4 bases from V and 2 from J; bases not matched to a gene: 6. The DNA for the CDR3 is TGTGCCAGCAGCTCGAGTGCGGGGGCCTACAATGAGCAGTTCTTC. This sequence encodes CASSSSAGAYNEQFF.

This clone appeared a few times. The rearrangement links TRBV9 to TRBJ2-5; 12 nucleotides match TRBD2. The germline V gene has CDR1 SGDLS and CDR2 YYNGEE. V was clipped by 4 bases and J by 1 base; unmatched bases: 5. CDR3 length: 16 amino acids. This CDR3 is CASSPRTSGVQETQYF. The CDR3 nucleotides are TGTGCCAGCAGCCCCCGGACTAGCGGGGTCCAAGAGACCCAGTACTTC.

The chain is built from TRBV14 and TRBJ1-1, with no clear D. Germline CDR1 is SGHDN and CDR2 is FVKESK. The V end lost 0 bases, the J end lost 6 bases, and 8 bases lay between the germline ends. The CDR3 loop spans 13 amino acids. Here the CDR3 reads CASSQDQRSEAFF. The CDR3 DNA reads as TGTGCCAGCAGCCAAGATCAGAGGTCTGAAGCTTTCTTT.

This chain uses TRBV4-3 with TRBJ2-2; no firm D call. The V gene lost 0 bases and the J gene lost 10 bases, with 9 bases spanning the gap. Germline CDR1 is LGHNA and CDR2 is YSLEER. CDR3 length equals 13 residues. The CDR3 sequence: CASSQEWALELFF. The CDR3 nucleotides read TGCGCCAGCAGCCAAGAATGGGCCCTGGAGCTGTTTTTT.

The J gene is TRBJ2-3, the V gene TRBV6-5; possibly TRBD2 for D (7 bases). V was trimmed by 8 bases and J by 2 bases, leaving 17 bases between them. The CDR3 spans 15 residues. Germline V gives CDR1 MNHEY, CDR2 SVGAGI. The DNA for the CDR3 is TGTGCCAGCCACGGGGCGGGGGCCTCCACAGATACGCAGTATTTT. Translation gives CASHGAGASTDTQYF.